One sample yielded the 26 T cell receptor beta chains listed below, sequenced in a study of blood T cell repertoires in COVID-19 (dated by TCRdb to the early 2020s). Library preparation used the immunoSEQ multiplex PCR assay. This immuneACCESS table, as held by TCRdb, lists in-frame sequences with V and J called but not all clones. Of the missing ones, under half trace to an unresolved V gene in checked studies; the others have no known cause. This sample comprises fewer than 200,000 clones, roughly 85% of them detected only once. The ten most abundant clones make up 3% to 3.5% of the sample. Sequences were obtained from peripheral blood. These receptors were taken from a human donor with acute or convalescent COVID-19. The donor label of this sample is uncertain.

CDR3: CASSLQDSYNSGNTIYF. The CDR3 coding sequence is TGTGCCAGCAGCTTACAAGACAGTTACAACTCTGGAAACACCATATATTTT. This chain connects TRBV5-4 to TRBJ1-3; a possible D gene is TRBD1 (5 bases). The CDR3 totals 17 residues. Trimming left V 2 bases short and J 0 bases short, with 15 bases between. CDR1 and CDR2 from the germline V gene are SGHNT and YYREEE (reference sequence).

The chain recombines TRBV6-1 with TRBJ2-7; D unclear. Trimming removed 2 bases at V and 0 bases at J, with 8 bases between. The CDR3 consists of 14 residues. Germline V gives CDR1 MNHNS, CDR2 SASEGT. Written as DNA, the CDR3 is TGTGCCAGCAGTGAACGACTCCTCTCCTACGAGCAGTACTTC. As protein: CASSERLLSYEQYF.

This clone was found a few times. The chain recombines TRBV12-3 or TRBV12-4 with TRBJ2-3; TRBD2 might be the D (5 bases). The V gene lost 7 bases and the J gene lost 4 bases, with 9 bases spanning the gap. The CDR3 is 12 amino acids. The CDR3 DNA reads TGTGCCAGCAAAGGAGGCCCAGATACGCAGTATTTT. It yields the protein CASKGGPDTQYF.

The chain has TRBV19 and TRBJ2-7, with 12 bases fitting TRBD1. Germline loops: CDR1 LNHDA, CDR2 SQIVND (reference sequence). V was clipped by 6 bases and J by 3 bases; unmatched bases: 12. The CDR3 runs 17 residues. This CDR3 is CASRVGTGGGSVYEQYF. DNA of the CDR3: TGTGCCAGTAGAGTCGGGACAGGGGGCGGCAGTGTCTACGAGCAGTACTTC.

The chain recombines TRBV18 with TRBJ1-1; no definite D call. V was trimmed by 3 bases and J by 0 bases, leaving 8 bases between them. This CDR3 comprises 14 residues. Germline CDR1 is KGHSH and CDR2 is LQKENI. The chain's CDR3 is CASSPAVMNTEAFF. The CDR3 DNA reads as TGTGCCAGCTCACCGGCGGTCATGAACACTGAAGCTTTCTTT.

The chain uses TRBV19 and TRBJ1-6; 8 nucleotides match TRBD1. V lost 3 bases, J lost 9 bases, and 10 bases stayed unmatched. From germline, CDR1 is LNHDA and CDR2 SQIVND (reference sequence). The CDR3 extends over 16 amino acids. In DNA form, the CDR3 reads TGTGCCAGTAGTATCCGGGACAGGCGAGCGGGTTCACCCCTCCACTTT. It is translated as CASSIRDRRAGSPLHF. The full variable domain, in which reference TRBV19 and TRBJ1-6 provide the parts outside the CDR3, is DGGITQSPKYLFRKEGQNVTLSCEQNLNHDAMYWYRQDPGQGLRLIYYSQIVNDFQKGDIAEGYSVSREKKESFPLTVTSAQKNPTAFYLCASSIRDRRAGSPLHFGNGTRLTVT.

This sequence joins TRBV27 and TRBJ2-6, with TRBD1 matching over 7 bases. This CDR3 is built from 17 residues. Germline CDR1 MNHEY, CDR2 SMNVEV (reference sequence). Losses at the gene ends were 6 bases for V and 0 bases for J; bases not matched to a gene: 8. DNA of the CDR3: TGTGCCAGCAGATCCTCGGGACAGAACTCTGGGGCCAACGTCCTGACTTTC. Its protein is CASRSSGQNSGANVLTF. Full variable domain (rest looked up from reference TRBV27 and TRBJ2-6): EAQVTQNPRYLITVTGKKLTVTCSQNMNHEYMSWYRQDPGLGLRQIYYSMNVEVTDKGDVPEGYKVSRKEKRNFPLILESPSPNQTSLYFCASRSSGQNSGANVLTFGAGSRLTVL.

This chain links TRBV28 with TRBJ1-2; 8 bases match TRBD1. The ends lost 7 bases at V and 7 bases at J; junction bases unmatched: 11. The CDR3 has 14 amino acids. In germline, CDR1 is MDHEN, CDR2 SYDVKM. The chain's CDR3 is CASMAPGGAGGYTF. The CDR3 coding sequence is TGTGCCAGCATGGCCCCAGGGGGCGCGGGTGGCTACACCTTC.

The V and J genes are TRBV10-3 and TRBJ1-6; D possibly corresponds to TRBD1 (5 bases). The V end lost 3 bases, the J end lost 16 bases, and 10 bases lay between the germline ends. Germline CDR1 reads ENHRY; CDR2 reads SYGVKD. CDR3 length: 11 residues. CDR3 sequence (DNA): TGTGCCATCAGTGATTCGACAGTACTCCACTTT. Translated: CAISDSTVLHF.

CDR3 amino acids: CATTRESNYGYTF. The CDR3 nucleotides are TGTGCCACCACCAGGGAATCAAACTATGGCTACACCTTC. The chain is built from TRBV19 and TRBJ1-2; TRBD1 is a possible D gene (5 bases). Germline CDR1 is LNHDA and CDR2 is SQIVND (reference sequence). The CDR3 runs to 13 residues. The germline V and J ends were trimmed by 10 bases and 2 bases, with 14 bases remaining between them.

In this sample, this clone turned up once. The rearrangement joins TRBV12-3 or TRBV12-4 to TRBJ1-1; possible D gene TRBD1, 5 bases. The CDR3 length is 13 residues. V was pared by 6 bases and J by 3 bases, with 11 bases between. The CDR3 is CASRIRGDTEAFF. DNA of the CDR3: TGTGCCAGCAGAATAAGGGGCGACACTGAAGCTTTCTTT.

The genes are TRBV2 and TRBJ1-4; 9 bases fit TRBD1. CDR3 length: 15 amino acids. Germline V gives CDR1 SNHLY, CDR2 FYNNEI. Losses at the gene ends were 6 bases for V and 7 bases for J; bases not matched to a gene: 9. The CDR3 region is CASRVTTGGGEKLFF. CDR3 DNA sequence: TGTGCCAGCAGAGTTACGACAGGGGGTGGTGAAAAACTGTTTTTT.

This clone was observed a few times. The V call is TRBV25-1, the J call TRBJ1-3; D is unresolved. The ends were cut back, 4 bases at V and 8 bases at J, with 6 bases in the middle. The CDR3 is 11 amino acids. Germline V gene lookup returns CDR1 MGHDK and CDR2 SYGVNS. CDR3 in amino acids: CASSGRDTIYF. The CDR3 DNA sequence: TGTGCCAGCAGTGGACGGGACACCATATATTTT. The whole variable domain, filled in from reference TRBV25-1 and TRBJ1-3, reads EADIYQTPRYLVIGTGKKITLECSQTMGHDKMYWYQQDPGMELHLIHYSYGVNSTEKGDLSSESTVSRIRTEHFPLTLESARPSHTSQYLCASSGRDTIYFGEGSWLTVV.

The V call is TRBV5-4, the J call TRBJ1-3, with 9 nucleotides matching TRBD1. CDR1 is SGHNT and CDR2 is YYREEE in the germline V gene (reference sequence). V was clipped by 4 bases and J by 4 bases; unmatched bases: 6. CDR3 size: 15 residues. CDR3: CASSPGTGSGNTIYF. CDR3 in DNA: TGTGCCAGCAGCCCCGGGACAGGGAGCGGAAACACCATATATTTT.

This sequence joins TRBV4-1 and TRBJ2-1; 15 nucleotides align to TRBD2. The V and J ends lost 3 bases and 11 bases, in that order; junction bases with no gene match: 8. This CDR3 is 16 amino acids long. Germline V gene lookup returns CDR1 MGHRA and CDR2 YSYEKL. The CDR3 sequence: CASSQGLAGGRGKQFF. The CDR3, as DNA: TGCGCCAGCAGCCAGGGACTAGCGGGGGGCCGGGGGAAGCAGTTCTTC.

Written as DNA, the CDR3 is TGTGCCAGTAGTATACCCTCGGGAGGGGTTAACTATGGCTACACCTTC. Translating gives CASSIPSGGVNYGYTF. The chain combines TRBV19 with TRBJ1-2; TRBD1 might be the D (5 bases). V was shortened by 2 bases and J by 1 base, with 14 bases between the two germline ends. Germline values: CDR1 LNHDA, CDR2 SQIVND (reference sequence). The CDR3 runs to 16 residues.

The chain combines TRBV15 with TRBJ2-3; 8 nucleotides line up with TRBD2. Germline V gene sequence: CDR1 LNHNV, CDR2 YYDKDF (reference sequence). Trimming at V came to 3 bases and at J to 2 bases, leaving 4 bases not matched to a gene. The CDR3 is made up of 15 amino acids. The CDR3 loop is CATSRTSADTDTQYF. CDR3 DNA: TGTGCCACCAGCAGGACTAGCGCGGACACAGATACGCAGTATTTT.

The J gene is TRBJ1-1, the V gene TRBV19; perhaps TRBD1 as D (6 bases). The V gene lost 6 bases and the J gene lost 11 bases, with 16 bases spanning the gap. Germline loops: CDR1 LNHDA, CDR2 SQIVND (reference sequence). This CDR3 is built from 12 residues. The chain's CDR3 is CASSPQGGEAFF. DNA for the CDR3: TGTGCCAGTAGCCCGCAAGGGGGAGAGGCTTTCTTT.

This chain connects TRBV30 to TRBJ1-5; D is undetermined. V was pared by 5 bases and J by 1 base, with 12 bases between. Germline V lookup: CDR1 GTSNPN, CDR2 SVGIG (reference sequence). The CDR3 is 14 amino acids. CDR3 coding DNA: TGTGCCTGGGCGACCCGAGGGAGCAATCAGCCCCAGCATTTT. This gives the protein CAWATRGSNQPQHF.

The chain joins TRBV27 to TRBJ1-5, with D maybe TRBD1 (5 bases). Germline values: CDR1 MNHEY, CDR2 SMNVEV (reference sequence). The CDR3 runs 18 residues. Trimming removed 1 base from V and 5 bases from J, with 21 bases in between. The CDR3 DNA follows: TGTGCCAGCAGTTTATACTCAATTACCCAGTTAGGGGATCAGCCCCAGCATTTT. Residues: CASSLYSITQLGDQPQHF.

The chain joins TRBV13 to TRBJ1-1; no clear D gene. The CDR3 runs to 13 residues. The germline V gene has CDR1 PRHDT and CDR2 FYEKMQ (reference sequence). Trimming cost V 5 bases and J 6 bases, with 13 bases left between them. CDR3 residues: CASSGVARAEAFF. In DNA, the CDR3 is TGTGCCAGCAGCGGAGTGGCCCGGGCTGAAGCTTTCTTT.

This chain links TRBV5-5 with TRBJ2-7; 7 bases align to TRBD1. Germline V gene data show CDR1 as SGHKS and CDR2 as YYEKEE (reference sequence). The CDR3 has 15 residues. V was clipped by 3 bases and J by 2 bases; unmatched bases: 8. CDR3 loop: CASSSPDRLAYEQYF. Here the CDR3 DNA reads TGTGCCAGCAGCTCGCCGGACAGGTTGGCCTACGAGCAGTACTTC.

The CDR3 DNA sequence: TGTGCCAGCAGCCTAGACAGGGCGAACACTGAAGCTTTCTTT. This sequence encodes CASSLDRANTEAFF. The chain couples TRBV5-6 to TRBJ1-1; TRBD1 matches 7 bases. This CDR3 contains 14 residues. Germline loops: CDR1 SGHDT, CDR2 YYEEEE. The trim removed 4 bases at V and 1 base at J, leaving 4 bases unmatched.

The V call is TRBV2, the J call TRBJ1-5; no reliable D call. The CDR3 totals 14 residues. Germline loops: CDR1 SNHLY, CDR2 FYNNEI. Trimming removed 6 bases from V and 1 base from J, with 10 bases in between. Here the CDR3 reads CASSEGKSNQPQHF. The CDR3 DNA follows: TGTGCCAGCAGCGAGGGTAAGAGCAATCAGCCCCAGCATTTT.

Only one count was recorded for this clone. This chain connects TRBV4-1 to TRBJ1-2; 7 nucleotides line up with TRBD1. The CDR3 length is 19 residues. V gave up 0 bases and J gave up 1 base; unmatched junction bases: 14. Germline CDR1 and CDR2: MGHRA and YSYEKL. The CDR3 sequence is CASSQDLGDRRLRNYGYTF. Written as DNA, the CDR3 is TGCGCCAGCAGCCAAGATCTCGGGGACAGACGTTTACGTAACTATGGCTACACCTTC.

The chain couples TRBV24-1 to TRBJ2-1; 8 bases map to TRBD2. Germline-derived CDR1 and CDR2 are KGHDR and SFDVKD. Trimming removed 1 base from V and 9 bases from J; junction bases left unmatched: 10. The CDR3 spans 16 residues. The CDR3 sequence: CATSDFNSGVAGEQFF. The CDR3 DNA reads TGTGCCACCAGTGATTTTAATAGCGGGGTAGCGGGTGAGCAGTTCTTC.